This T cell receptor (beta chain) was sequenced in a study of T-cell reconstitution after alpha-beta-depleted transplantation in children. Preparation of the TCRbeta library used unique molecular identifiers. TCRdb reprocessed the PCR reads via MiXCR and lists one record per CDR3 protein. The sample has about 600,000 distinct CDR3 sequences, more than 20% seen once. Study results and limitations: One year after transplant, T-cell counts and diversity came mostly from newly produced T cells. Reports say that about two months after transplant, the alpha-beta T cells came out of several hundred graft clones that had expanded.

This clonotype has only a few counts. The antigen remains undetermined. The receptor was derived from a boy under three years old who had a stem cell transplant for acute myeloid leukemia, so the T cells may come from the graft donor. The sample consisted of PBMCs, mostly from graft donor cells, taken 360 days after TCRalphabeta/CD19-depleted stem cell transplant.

The chain's CDR3 is CASSPGQGAQPQHF. As DNA, the CDR3 is TGTGCCAGCTCACCGGGCCAGGGGGCACAGCCCCAGCATTTT. The rearrangement uses TRBV18 and TRBJ1-5; 8 bases are a match to TRBD1. J lost 7 bases, V lost 3 bases, and 5 bases had no gene match. CDR1 and CDR2 (germline): KGHSH, LQKENI. There are 14 residues in the CDR3.